What follows is one T cell receptor (beta chain) and its context. Lung cancer patients with chemo-refractory metastatic non-small-cell disease were given focal radiation plus CTLA-4 blockade with ipilimumab. This sample was included in a study of radiotherapy plus CTLA-4 blockade in lung cancer. The germline gives CDR1 MDHEN, CDR2 SYDVKM. The CDR3 spans 16 residues. V lost 8 bases to trimming and J lost 2 bases; unmatched junction nucleotides: 12. Profiled with immunoSEQ multiplex PCR; TCRdb holds only in-frame clones, not every one. The sample consists of approximately 98,000 clones, around four fifths of them appearing once.

The rearrangement joins TRBV28 to TRBJ1-3, with TRBD1 identical over 7 bases. The material was peripheral blood, obtained from a patient treated with radiotherapy plus ipilimumab. This TCR was recovered from a human donor with non-small cell lung cancer who had a partial response to radiotherapy plus ipilimumab. The CDR3 sequence is CASLPTRGATGNTIYF. The CDR3, as DNA: TGTGCCAGCTTACCTACCAGGGGGGCGACTGGAAACACCATATATTTT.